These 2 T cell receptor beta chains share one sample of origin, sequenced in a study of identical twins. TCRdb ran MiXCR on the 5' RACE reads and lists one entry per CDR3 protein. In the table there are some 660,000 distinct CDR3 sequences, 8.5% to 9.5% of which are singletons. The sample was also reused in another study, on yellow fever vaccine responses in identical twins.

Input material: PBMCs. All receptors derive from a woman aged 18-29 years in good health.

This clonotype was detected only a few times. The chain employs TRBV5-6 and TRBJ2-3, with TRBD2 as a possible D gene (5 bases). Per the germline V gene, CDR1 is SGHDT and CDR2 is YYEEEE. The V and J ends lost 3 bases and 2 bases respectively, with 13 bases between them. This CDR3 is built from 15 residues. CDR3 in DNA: TGTGCCAGCAGCTACCTAGCAGTCATCACAGATACGCAGTATTTT. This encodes CASSYLAVITDTQYF. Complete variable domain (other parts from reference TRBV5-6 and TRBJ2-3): DAGVTQSPTHLIKTRGQQVTLRCSPKSGHDTVSWYQQALGQGPQFIFQYYEEEERQRGNFPDRFSGHQFPNYSSELNVNALLLGDSALYLCASSYLAVITDTQYFGPGTRLTVL.

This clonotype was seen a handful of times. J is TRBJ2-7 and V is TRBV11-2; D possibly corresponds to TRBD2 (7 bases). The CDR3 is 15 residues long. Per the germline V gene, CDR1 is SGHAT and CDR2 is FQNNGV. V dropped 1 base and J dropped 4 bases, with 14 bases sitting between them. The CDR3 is CASSLGPGGAYEQYF. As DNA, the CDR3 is TGTGCCAGCAGCTTAGGTCCGGGGGGCGCTTACGAGCAGTACTTC. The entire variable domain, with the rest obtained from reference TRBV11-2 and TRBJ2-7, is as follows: EAGVAQSPRYKIIEKRQSVAFWCNPISGHATLYWYQQILGQGPKLLIQFQNNGVVDDSQLPKDRFSAERLKGVDSTLKIQPAKLEDSAVYLCASSLGPGGAYEQYFGPGTRLTVT.